The entry below gives a single T cell receptor beta chain sequence along with its context. This sample was taken from a study of blood T cell repertoires in COVID-19. Study-wide background: Some COVID-19 samples were acute and others convalescent; all came from the United States, Italy and Spain. Nucleic acid was either cDNA or gDNA, and it came from T cells, B-cell-depleted T cells, or PBMCs.

Original methodology: Reference gene primer amplification gave estimated nucleated cell counts. TCRdb keeps only in-frame clones here, not all; method: immunoSEQ multiplex PCR. V and J calls and clone size are copied from that table; D and trimming were computed from the DNA. The table includes a few hundred thousand clones, approximately 82% detected once. Sequencing was performed on peripheral blood. The receptor was derived from a man aged 60-69 years who had recovered from COVID-19.

The CDR3 protein is CASSARQGWSGANVLTF. In nucleotides, the CDR3 is TGTGCCAGCAGCGCTCGACAGGGGTGGTCTGGGGCCAACGTCCTGACTTTC. This rearrangement joins TRBV9 to TRBJ2-6; 8 nucleotides align to TRBD1. Germline loops: CDR1 SGDLS, CDR2 YYNGEE. Trimming removed 3 bases from V and 1 base from J; junction bases left unmatched: 6. CDR3 length: 17 amino acids.